The 2 T cell receptor beta chains below come from one sample, sequenced in a study of cytomegalovirus exposure and HLA in healthy donors. Sequencing was performed with immunoSEQ multiplex PCR; in TCRdb, only in-frame clones are kept and a portion is missing. The sample holds about 58,000 clones; over 85% are singletons and the top ten take 0.85% to 1.2%. Sequenced sample: PBMCs. These receptors all come from a man aged 18 to 29 in good health and CMV-seronegative.

This chain joins TRBV7-9 and TRBJ1-5; 8 nucleotides line up with TRBD1. This CDR3 comprises 14 residues. Germline CDR1 SEHNR, CDR2 FQNEAQ (reference sequence). With 5 bases clipped from V and 7 bases from J, the junction kept 7 bases outside the gene matches. The CDR3 coding sequence is TGTGCCAGCAGCAGGACAGGGCATAGGCAGCCCCAGCATTTT. Residues: CASSRTGHRQPQHF.

This clone is a singleton in its sample. J is TRBJ2-1 and V is TRBV27, with TRBD2 matching over 14 bases. Germline assignment: CDR1 MNHEY and CDR2 SMNVEV (reference sequence). V lost 5 bases to trimming and J lost 7 bases; unmatched junction nucleotides: 7. CDR3 length equals 16 residues. In DNA form, the CDR3 reads TGTGCCAGCAGTCCCGCCGGGACTAGCGGGAGAAATGAGCAGTTCTTC. As protein: CASSPAGTSGRNEQFF.